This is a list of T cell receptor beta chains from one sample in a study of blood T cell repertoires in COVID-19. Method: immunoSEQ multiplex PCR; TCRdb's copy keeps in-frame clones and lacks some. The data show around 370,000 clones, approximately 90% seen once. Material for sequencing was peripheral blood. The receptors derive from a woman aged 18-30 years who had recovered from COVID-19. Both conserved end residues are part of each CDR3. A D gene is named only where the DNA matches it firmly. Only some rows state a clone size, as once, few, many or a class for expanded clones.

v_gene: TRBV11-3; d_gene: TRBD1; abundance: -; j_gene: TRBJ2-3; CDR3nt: TGTGCCAGCAGCTTAAGGTCAACAGGGGCAGGGGATACGCAGTATTTT; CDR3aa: CASSLRSTGAGDTQYF
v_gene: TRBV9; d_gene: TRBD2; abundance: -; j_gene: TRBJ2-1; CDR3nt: TGTGCCAGCAGCGTAGCCGGGGGGAGGGTGTTCAATGAGCAGTTCTTC; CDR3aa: CASSVAGGRVFNEQFF
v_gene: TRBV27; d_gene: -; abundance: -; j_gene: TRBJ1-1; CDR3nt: TGTGCCAGCTCCGGGGGTAACACTGAAGCTTTCTTT; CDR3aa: CASSGGNTEAFF
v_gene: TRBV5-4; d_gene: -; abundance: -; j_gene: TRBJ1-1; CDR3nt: TGTGCCAGCAGCTTGTACTCAACCCTCGACACTGAAGCTTTCTTT; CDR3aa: CASSLYSTLDTEAFF
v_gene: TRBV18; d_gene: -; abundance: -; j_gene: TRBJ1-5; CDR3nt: TGTGCCAGCTCTCGTCGGGGATACAATCAGCCCCAGCATTTT; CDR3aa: CASSRRGYNQPQHF
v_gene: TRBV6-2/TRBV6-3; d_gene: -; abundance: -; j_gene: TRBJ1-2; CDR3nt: TGTGCCAGCAGTTACTCGGGCTCCCGGGGCTACACCTTC; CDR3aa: CASSYSGSRGYTF
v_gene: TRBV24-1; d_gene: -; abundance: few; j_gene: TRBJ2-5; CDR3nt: TGTGCCACCAGTGACGCAGGGCTTGGAGAGACCCAGTACTTC; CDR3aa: CATSDAGLGETQYF
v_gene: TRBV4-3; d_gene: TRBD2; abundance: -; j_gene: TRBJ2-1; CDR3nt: TGCGCCAGCAGCCCAGGGCGGACTAGCGGGAGTATAAATGAGCAGTTCTTC; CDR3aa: CASSPGRTSGSINEQFF
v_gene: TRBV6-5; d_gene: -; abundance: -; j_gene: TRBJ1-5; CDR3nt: TGTGCCAGCAGTTACATGGGGACAAATCAGCCCCAGCATTTT; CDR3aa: CASSYMGTNQPQHF
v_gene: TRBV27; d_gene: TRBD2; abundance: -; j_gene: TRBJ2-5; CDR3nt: TGTGCCAGCAGCGCTAGCGGGGGGTACCAAGAGACCCAGTACTTC; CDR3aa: CASSASGGYQETQYF
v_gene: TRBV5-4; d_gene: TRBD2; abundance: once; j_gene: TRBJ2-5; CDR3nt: TGTGCCAGCAGCTTGGAGCGGGGGGGGGAGACCCAGTACTTC; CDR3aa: CASSLERGGETQYF
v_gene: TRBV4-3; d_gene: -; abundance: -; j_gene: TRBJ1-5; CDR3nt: TGCGCCAGCAGTCTAGAACTCGGTCAGCCCCAGCATTTT; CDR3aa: CASSLELGQPQHF
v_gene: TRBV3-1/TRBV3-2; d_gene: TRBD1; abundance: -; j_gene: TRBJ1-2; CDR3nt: TGTGCCAGCAGCCACCTCGGGACAGGGCCTTTCCAGCTTTATGGCTACACCTTC; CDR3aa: CASSHLGTGPFQLYGYTF
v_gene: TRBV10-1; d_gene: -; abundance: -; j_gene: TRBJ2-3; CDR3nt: TGCGCCAGCAGTGAGTCCAGGGCCTCTAGCACAGATACGCAGTATTTT; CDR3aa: CASSESRASSTDTQYF
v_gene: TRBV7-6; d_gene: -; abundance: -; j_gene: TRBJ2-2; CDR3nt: TGTGCCAGCAGCTTTGGACAGTCGAACACCGGGGAGCTGTTTTTT; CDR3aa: CASSFGQSNTGELFF